The clone carrying this TCR beta chain was recorded a few times. The entry originates in a study of early T cells in non-severe SARS-CoV-2 infection. The TCR library protocol attached unique molecular identifiers to the individual cDNA molecules. TCRdb re-called the 5' RACE reads through MiXCR, storing one row per CDR3 protein. The sample contains under 60,000 distinct CDR3 sequences, 8.7% of which appear only once. The length of the CDR3 is 13 residues. The V and J ends lost 5 bases and 9 bases respectively, with 17 bases between them. Germline-derived CDR1 and CDR2 are SEHNR and FQNEAQ (reference sequence).

This sequence joins TRBV7-9 and TRBJ2-7, with D tentatively TRBD2 (5 bases). The clonotype originates from an adult who was a healthcare worker with PCR-confirmed SARS-CoV-2 infection or an uninfected control (not recorded which). The sample here was whole blood, taken at baseline. The CDR3 nucleotides are TGTGCCAGCAGCCGGACTGCCGCCGACGGGCAGTACTTC. This codes for CASSRTAADGQYF.